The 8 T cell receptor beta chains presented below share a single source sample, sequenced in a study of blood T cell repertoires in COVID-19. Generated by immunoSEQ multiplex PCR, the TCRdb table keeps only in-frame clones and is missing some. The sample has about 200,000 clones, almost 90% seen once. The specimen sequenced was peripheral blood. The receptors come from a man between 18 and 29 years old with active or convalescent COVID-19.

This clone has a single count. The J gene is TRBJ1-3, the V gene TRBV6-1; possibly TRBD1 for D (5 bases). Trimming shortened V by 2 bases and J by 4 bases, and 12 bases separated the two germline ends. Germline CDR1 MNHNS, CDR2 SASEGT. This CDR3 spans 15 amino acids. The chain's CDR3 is CASSESGGTGNTIYF. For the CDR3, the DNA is TGTGCCAGCAGTGAATCCGGGGGGACGGGAAACACCATATATTTT.

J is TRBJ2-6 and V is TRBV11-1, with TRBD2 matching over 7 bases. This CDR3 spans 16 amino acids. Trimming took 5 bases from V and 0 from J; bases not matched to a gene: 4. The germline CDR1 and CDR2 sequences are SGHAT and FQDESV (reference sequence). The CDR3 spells CASSRGLLSGANVLTF. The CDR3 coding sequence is TGTGCCAGCAGCCGGGGACTACTCTCTGGGGCCAACGTCCTGACTTTC.

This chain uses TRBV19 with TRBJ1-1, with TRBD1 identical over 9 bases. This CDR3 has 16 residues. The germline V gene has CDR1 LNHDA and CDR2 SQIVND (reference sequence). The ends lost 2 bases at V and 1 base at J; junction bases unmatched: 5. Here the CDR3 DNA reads TGTGCCAGTAGTATAAGACCGGGACAGGGGAACACTGAAGCTTTCTTT. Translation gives CASSIRPGQGNTEAFF.

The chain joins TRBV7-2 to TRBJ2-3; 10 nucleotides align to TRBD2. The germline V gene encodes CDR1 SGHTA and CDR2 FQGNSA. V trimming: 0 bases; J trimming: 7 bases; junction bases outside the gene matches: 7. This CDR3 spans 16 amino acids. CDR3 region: CASSLASSGSGYTQYF. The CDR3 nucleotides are TGTGCCAGCAGCTTAGCGTCTAGCGGGAGTGGATATACGCAGTATTTT.

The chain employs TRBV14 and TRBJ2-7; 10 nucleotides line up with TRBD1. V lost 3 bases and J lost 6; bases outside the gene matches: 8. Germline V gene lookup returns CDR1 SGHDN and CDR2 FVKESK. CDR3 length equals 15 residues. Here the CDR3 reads CASSHRTGGPFEQYF. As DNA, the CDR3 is TGTGCCAGCAGCCACAGGACAGGGGGTCCGTTCGAGCAGTACTTC.

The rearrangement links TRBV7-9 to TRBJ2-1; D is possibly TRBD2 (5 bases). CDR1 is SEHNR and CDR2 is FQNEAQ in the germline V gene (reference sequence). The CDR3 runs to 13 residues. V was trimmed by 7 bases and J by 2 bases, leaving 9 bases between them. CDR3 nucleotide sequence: TGTGCCAGCAACTCGACTACCTACAATGAGCAGTTCTTC. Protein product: CASNSTTYNEQFF.

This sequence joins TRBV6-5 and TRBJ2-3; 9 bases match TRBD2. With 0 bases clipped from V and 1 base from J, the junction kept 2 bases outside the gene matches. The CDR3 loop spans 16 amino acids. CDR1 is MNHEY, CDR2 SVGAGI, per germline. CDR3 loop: CASSYSPSGGTDTQYF. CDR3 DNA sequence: TGTGCCAGCAGTTACTCGCCTAGCGGGGGCACAGATACGCAGTATTTT.

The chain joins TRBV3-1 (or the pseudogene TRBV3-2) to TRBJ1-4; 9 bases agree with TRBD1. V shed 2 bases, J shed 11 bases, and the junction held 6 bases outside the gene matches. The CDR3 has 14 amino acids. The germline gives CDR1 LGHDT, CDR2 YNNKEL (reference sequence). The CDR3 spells CASSQPGQGGKLFF. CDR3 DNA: TGTGCCAGCAGCCAACCGGGACAGGGTGGTAAACTGTTTTTT.